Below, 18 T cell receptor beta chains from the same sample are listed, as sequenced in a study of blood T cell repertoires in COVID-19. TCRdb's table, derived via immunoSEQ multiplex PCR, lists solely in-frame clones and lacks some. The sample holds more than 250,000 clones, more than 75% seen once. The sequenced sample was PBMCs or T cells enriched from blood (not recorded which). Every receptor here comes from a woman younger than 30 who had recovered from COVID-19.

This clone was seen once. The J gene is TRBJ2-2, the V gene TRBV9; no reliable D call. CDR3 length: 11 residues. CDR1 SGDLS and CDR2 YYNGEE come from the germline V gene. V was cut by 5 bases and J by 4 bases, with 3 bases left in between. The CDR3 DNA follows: TGTGCCAGCAGTCGCACCGGGGAGCTGTTTTTT. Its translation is CASSRTGELFF.

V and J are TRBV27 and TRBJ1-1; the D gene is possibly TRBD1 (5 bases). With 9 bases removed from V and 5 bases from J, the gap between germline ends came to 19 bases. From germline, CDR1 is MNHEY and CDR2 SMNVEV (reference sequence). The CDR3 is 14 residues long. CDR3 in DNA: TGTGCCAGTTCGGCCCCAGGGAAGTTAACTGAAGCTTTCTTT. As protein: CASSAPGKLTEAFF.

This CDR3 is CASSVVPGVSYNEQFF. The CDR3 DNA sequence: TGTGCCAGCAGCGTAGTGCCGGGGGTCTCCTACAATGAGCAGTTCTTC. The rearrangement links TRBV9 to TRBJ2-1, with a tentative D call TRBD2 (6 bases). This CDR3 spans 16 amino acids. V was shortened by 0 bases and J by 0 bases, with 10 bases between the two germline ends. Germline V CDR1 and CDR2: SGDLS, YYNGEE. Looking up the rest from reference TRBV9 and TRBJ2-1 gives the full variable domain: DSGVTQTPKHLITATGQRVTLRCSPRSGDLSVYWYQQSLDQGLQFLIQYYNGEERAKGNILERFSAQQFPDLHSELNLSSLELGDSALYFCASSVVPGVSYNEQFFGPGTRLTVL.

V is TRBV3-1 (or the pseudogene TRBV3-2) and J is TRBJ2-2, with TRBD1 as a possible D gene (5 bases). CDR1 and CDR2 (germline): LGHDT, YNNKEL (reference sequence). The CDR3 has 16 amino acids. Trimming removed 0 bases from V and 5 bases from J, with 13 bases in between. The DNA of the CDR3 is TGTGCCAGCAGCCAAGATCCAGGGCCCGAAACCGGGGAGCTGTTTTTT. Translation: CASSQDPGPETGELFF.

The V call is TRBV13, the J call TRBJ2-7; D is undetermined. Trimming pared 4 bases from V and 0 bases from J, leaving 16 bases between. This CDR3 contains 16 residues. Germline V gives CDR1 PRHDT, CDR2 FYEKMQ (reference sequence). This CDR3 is CASSSTSDTVSYEQYF. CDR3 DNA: TGTGCCAGCAGCTCCACCTCCGACACGGTCTCCTACGAGCAGTACTTC.

In DNA, the CDR3 is TGTGCCAGTAGTATTGGGCCGTCGTGGGCCTCTGGAAACACCATATATTTT. This gives the protein CASSIGPSWASGNTIYF. This chain joins TRBV19 and TRBJ1-3; D is unclear. Germline loops: CDR1 LNHDA, CDR2 SQIVND (reference sequence). The CDR3 length is 17 residues. Trimming pared 3 bases from V and 0 bases from J, leaving 15 bases between.

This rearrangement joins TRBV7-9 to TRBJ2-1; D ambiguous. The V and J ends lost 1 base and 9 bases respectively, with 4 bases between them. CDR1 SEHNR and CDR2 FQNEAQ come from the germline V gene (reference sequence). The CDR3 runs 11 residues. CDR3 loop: CASSLVIEQFF. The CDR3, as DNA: TGTGCCAGCAGCTTAGTTATTGAGCAGTTCTTC.

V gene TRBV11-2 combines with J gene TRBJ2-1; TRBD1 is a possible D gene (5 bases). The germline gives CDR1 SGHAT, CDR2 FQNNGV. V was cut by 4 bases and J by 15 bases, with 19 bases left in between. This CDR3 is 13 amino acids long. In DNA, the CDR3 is TGTGCCAGCAGCTCTATATCTGGCATCCAGGGGTTCTTC. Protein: CASSSISGIQGFF.

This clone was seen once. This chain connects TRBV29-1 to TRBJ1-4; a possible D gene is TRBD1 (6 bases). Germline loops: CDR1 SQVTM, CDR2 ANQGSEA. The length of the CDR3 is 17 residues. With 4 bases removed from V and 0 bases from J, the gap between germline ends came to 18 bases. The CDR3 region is CSVVWGRQPATNEKLFF. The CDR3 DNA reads TGCAGCGTTGTATGGGGGCGACAGCCTGCAACTAATGAAAAACTGTTTTTT.

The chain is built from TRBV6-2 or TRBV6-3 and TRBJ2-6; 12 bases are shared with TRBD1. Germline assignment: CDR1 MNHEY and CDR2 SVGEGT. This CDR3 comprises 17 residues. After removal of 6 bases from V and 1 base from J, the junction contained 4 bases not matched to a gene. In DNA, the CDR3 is TGTGCCAGCAGCCGGGGACAGGGGGCATCTGGGGCCAACGTCCTGACTTTC. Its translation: CASSRGQGASGANVLTF.

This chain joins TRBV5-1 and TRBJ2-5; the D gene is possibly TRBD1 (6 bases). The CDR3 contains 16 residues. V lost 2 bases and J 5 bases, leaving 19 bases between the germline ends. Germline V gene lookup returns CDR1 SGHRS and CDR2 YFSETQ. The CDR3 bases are TGCGCCAGCAGCTTCACTCGGGACATTGACCGGGAGACCCAGTACTTC. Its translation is CASSFTRDIDRETQYF. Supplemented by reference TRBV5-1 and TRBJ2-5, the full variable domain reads KAGVTQTPRYLIKTRGQQVTLSCSPISGHRSVSWYQQTPGQGLQFLFEYFSETQRNKGNFPGRFSGRQFSNSRSEMNVSTLELGDSALYLCASSFTRDIDRETQYFGPGTRLLVL.

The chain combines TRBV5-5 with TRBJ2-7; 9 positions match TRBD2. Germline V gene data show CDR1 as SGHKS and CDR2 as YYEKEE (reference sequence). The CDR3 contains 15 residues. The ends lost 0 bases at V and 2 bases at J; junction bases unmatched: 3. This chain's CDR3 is CASSLGLAGTYEQYF. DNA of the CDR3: TGTGCCAGCAGCTTGGGGCTAGCGGGGACCTACGAGCAGTACTTC.

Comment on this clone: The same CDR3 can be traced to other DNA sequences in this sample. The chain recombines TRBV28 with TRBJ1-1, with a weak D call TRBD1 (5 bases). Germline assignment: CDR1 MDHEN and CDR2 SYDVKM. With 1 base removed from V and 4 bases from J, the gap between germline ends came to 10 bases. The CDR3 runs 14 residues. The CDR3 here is CASSLSQGSTEAFF. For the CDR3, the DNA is TGTGCCAGCAGTTTATCCCAGGGCTCCACTGAAGCTTTCTTT.

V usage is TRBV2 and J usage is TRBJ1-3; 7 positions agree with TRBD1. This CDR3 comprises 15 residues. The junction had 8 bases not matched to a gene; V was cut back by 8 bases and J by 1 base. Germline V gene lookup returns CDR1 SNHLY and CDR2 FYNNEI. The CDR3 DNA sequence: TGTGCCAGCGACAGAGGGGGCGCTTCTGGAAACACCATATATTTT. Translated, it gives CASDRGGASGNTIYF.

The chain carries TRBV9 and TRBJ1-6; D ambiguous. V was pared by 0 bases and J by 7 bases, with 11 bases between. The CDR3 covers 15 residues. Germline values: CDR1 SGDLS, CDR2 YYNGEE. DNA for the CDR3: TGTGCCAGCAGCGTAGGTGGAGGGTCCAATTCACCCCTCCACTTT. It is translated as CASSVGGGSNSPLHF.

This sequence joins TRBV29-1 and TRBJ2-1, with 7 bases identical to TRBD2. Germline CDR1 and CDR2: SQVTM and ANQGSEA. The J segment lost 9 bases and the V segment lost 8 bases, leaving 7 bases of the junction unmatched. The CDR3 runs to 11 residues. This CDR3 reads CSTRREFEQFF. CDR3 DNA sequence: TGCAGCACTAGGCGGGAGTTTGAGCAGTTCTTC.

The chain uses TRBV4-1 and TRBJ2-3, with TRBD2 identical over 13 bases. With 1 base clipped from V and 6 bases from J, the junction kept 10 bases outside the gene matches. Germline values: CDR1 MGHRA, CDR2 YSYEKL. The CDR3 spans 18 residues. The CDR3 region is CASSQGELLAGGPDTQYF. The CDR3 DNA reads TGCGCCAGCAGCCAAGGGGAACTACTAGCGGGAGGGCCGGATACGCAGTATTTT.

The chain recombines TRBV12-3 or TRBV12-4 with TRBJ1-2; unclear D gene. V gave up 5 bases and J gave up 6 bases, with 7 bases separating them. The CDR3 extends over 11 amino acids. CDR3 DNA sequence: TGTGCCAGCAGTCCCGGGAATGGCTACACCTTC. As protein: CASSPGNGYTF.